The 21 T cell receptor beta chains below come from one sample, sequenced in a study of blood T cell repertoires in COVID-19. The protocol was immunoSEQ multiplex PCR, while the TCRdb copy is restricted to in-frame clones and leaves out a portion. This sample has under 350,000 clones; around 86% occur once, and the top ten carry roughly 4%. Sample: PBMCs or T cells enriched from blood (not recorded which). Every receptor here comes from a woman between 40 and 50 years old with acute COVID-19.

The CDR3 DNA reads TGTGCCAGCAGCCCGGACAGGGGAAATGAAAAACTGTTTTTT. It encodes CASSPDRGNEKLFF. The V gene is TRBV7-2, the J gene TRBJ1-4, with 9 bases lining up with TRBD1. Per the germline V gene, CDR1 is SGHTA and CDR2 is FQGNSA. The CDR3 runs to 14 residues. V was clipped by 5 bases and J by 5 bases; unmatched bases: 3.

The chain is built from TRBV7-2 and TRBJ1-6; 10 bases fit TRBD1. The CDR3 is 15 residues long. Looked up from germline, CDR1 is SGHTA and CDR2 is FQGNSA. V dropped 6 bases and J dropped 10; count of bases not matched to a gene: 9. CDR3 region: CASSYTGTGESPLHF. In DNA form, the CDR3 reads TGTGCCAGCAGTTATACCGGGACAGGGGAATCACCCCTCCACTTT.

The chain has TRBV28 and TRBJ1-5; 8 bases are a match to TRBD1. CDR3 length: 19 residues. Germline V lookup: CDR1 MDHEN, CDR2 SYDVKM. V shed 7 bases, J shed 0 bases, and the junction held 17 bases outside the gene matches. The CDR3, as DNA: TGTGCCAGCAACATTAAAATGACAGGGGTCTTAATTAGCAATCAGCCCCAGCATTTT. It is translated as CASNIKMTGVLISNQPQHF. The complete variable domain, with remaining parts taken from reference TRBV28 and TRBJ1-5, reads DVKVTQSSRYLVKRTGEKVFLECVQDMDHENMFWYRQDPGLGLRLIYFSYDVKMKEKGDIPEGYSVSREKKERFSLILESASTNQTSMYLCASNIKMTGVLISNQPQHFGDGTRLSIL.

V usage is TRBV10-3 and J usage is TRBJ2-7; possible D gene TRBD2, 6 bases. The V gene lost 10 bases and the J gene lost 2 bases, with 12 bases spanning the gap. The CDR3 covers 12 residues. Looked up from germline, CDR1 is ENHRY and CDR2 is SYGVKD. CDR3 protein: CATRLDPYEQYF. The CDR3 nucleotides are TGTGCCACCCGACTAGACCCCTACGAGCAGTACTTC.

The chain uses TRBV5-6 and TRBJ1-2; D call uncertain. V lost 0 bases and J 3 bases, leaving 9 bases between the germline ends. The CDR3 loop spans 14 amino acids. Germline V gene data show CDR1 as SGHDT and CDR2 as YYEEEE. As DNA, the CDR3 is TGTGCCAGCAGCTTGGCCGGGTCAGACTATGGCTACACCTTC. The encoded protein is CASSLAGSDYGYTF.

V usage is TRBV2 and J usage is TRBJ1-1; D perhaps matches TRBD1 (6 bases). The CDR3 runs to 14 residues. The V gene's germline CDR1 is SNHLY and CDR2 FYNNEI. With 6 bases removed from V and 4 bases from J, the gap between germline ends came to 15 bases. DNA for the CDR3: TGTGCCAGCAGGGGAAACAGGGTAGGCACTGAAGCTTTCTTT. As protein: CASRGNRVGTEAFF.

This clone was picked up one time. This chain links TRBV11-2 with TRBJ1-4; D is unresolved. CDR1 and CDR2 from the germline V gene are SGHAT and FQNNGV. The CDR3 has 14 residues. Deletions cut 5 bases from V and 5 bases from J, with 12 bases between. DNA of the CDR3: TGTGCCAGCAGCGCGGGAGCTAAGAATGAAAAACTGTTTTTT. It encodes CASSAGAKNEKLFF.

The chain combines TRBV7-9 with TRBJ1-6; tentative D call: TRBD1 (5 bases). V was shortened by 3 bases and J by 11 bases, with 11 bases between the two germline ends. This CDR3 spans 13 amino acids. Germline V gene lookup returns CDR1 SEHNR and CDR2 FQNEAQ (reference sequence). This CDR3 is CASSFQGGTPLHF. Written as DNA, the CDR3 is TGTGCCAGCAGCTTTCAGGGAGGTACACCCCTCCACTTT.

The rearrangement joins TRBV6-2 or TRBV6-3 to TRBJ2-1; 7 nucleotides match TRBD2. Per the germline V gene, CDR1 is MNHEY and CDR2 is SVGEGT. This CDR3 comprises 15 residues. V was clipped by 2 bases and J by 11 bases; unmatched bases: 12. The CDR3 region is CASSYPPVGGRQQFF. The CDR3 nucleotides are TGTGCCAGCAGTTACCCACCCGTGGGGGGGAGGCAGCAGTTCTTC.

The genes are TRBV28 and TRBJ2-7, with a tentative D call TRBD1 (8 bases). V lost 1 base and J lost 1, with 17 bases in between. Germline assignment: CDR1 MDHEN and CDR2 SYDVKM. The CDR3 consists of 17 residues. The CDR3 DNA reads TGTGCCAGCAGTTTATCCCCCGGACAGGGAGGGTCCTACGAGCAGTACTTC. Its protein product is CASSLSPGQGGSYEQYF.

The chain employs TRBV10-3 and TRBJ2-3, with 8 positions matching TRBD2. The CDR3 is 15 residues long. The germline V gene encodes CDR1 ENHRY and CDR2 SYGVKD. With V trimmed by 2 bases and J by 0 bases, 1 base remained unmatched. CDR3 amino acids: CAISEPSGSTDTQYF. CDR3 DNA sequence: TGTGCCATCAGTGAGCCTAGCGGGAGCACAGATACGCAGTATTTT.

This clone was seen just once. The chain combines TRBV5-1 with TRBJ1-3; TRBD1 might be the D (6 bases). Trimming left V 4 bases short and J 2 bases short, with 10 bases between. The V gene's germline CDR1 is SGHRS and CDR2 YFSETQ. This CDR3 contains 14 residues. CDR3 in DNA: TGCGCCAGCAGCCGTTGGGGGCCTGGAAACACCATATATTTT. It is translated as CASSRWGPGNTIYF. Based on the CDR3 plus reference TRBV5-1 and TRBJ1-3, the full variable domain is KAGVTQTPRYLIKTRGQQVTLSCSPISGHRSVSWYQQTPGQGLQFLFEYFSETQRNKGNFPGRFSGRQFSNSRSEMNVSTLELGDSALYLCASSRWGPGNTIYFGEGSWLTVV.

This rearrangement joins TRBV11-1 to TRBJ2-7, with TRBD1 identical over 7 bases. CDR1 SGHAT and CDR2 FQDESV come from the germline V gene (reference sequence). V was clipped by 4 bases and J by 3 bases; unmatched bases: 6. This CDR3 comprises 14 residues. CDR3 region: CASSSQGVFYEQYF. The CDR3 DNA follows: TGTGCCAGCAGCTCCCAGGGGGTGTTCTACGAGCAGTACTTC.

This clone was seen once. The CDR3 protein is CASSLGRDLHGELFF. The CDR3 nucleotides are TGTGCCAGCAGCTTGGGGAGGGATTTGCACGGGGAGCTGTTTTTT. V usage is TRBV5-6 and J usage is TRBJ2-2, with a possible D match to TRBD2 (6 bases). CDR3 length equals 15 residues. Germline loops: CDR1 SGHDT, CDR2 YYEEEE. Trimming took 0 bases from V and 7 from J, leaving 13 bases between them.

V is TRBV28 and J is TRBJ2-3, with 8 nucleotides matching TRBD1. The trim removed 6 bases at V and 5 bases at J, leaving 7 bases unmatched. Germline V gene lookup returns CDR1 MDHEN and CDR2 SYDVKM. The CDR3 has 14 amino acids. The CDR3 here is CASRADRAGDTQYF. In DNA, the CDR3 is TGTGCCAGCAGGGCGGACAGGGCTGGAGATACGCAGTATTTT.

There are a few counts of this clone. Other DNA sequences within the sample encode an identical CDR3. The V call is TRBV6-5, the J call TRBJ1-1; the match to TRBD1 covers 7 bases. The J segment lost 3 bases and the V segment lost 3 bases, leaving 1 base of the junction unmatched. This CDR3 contains 13 residues. Germline V gives CDR1 MNHEY, CDR2 SVGAGI. The CDR3 nucleotides read TGTGCCAGCAGTTATGGACAGGACACTGAAGCTTTCTTT. As protein: CASSYGQDTEAFF.

V and J are TRBV7-9 and TRBJ1-3, with D possibly being TRBD1 (5 bases). V lost 1 base, J lost 0 bases, and 13 bases lay in between. The CDR3 totals 17 residues. CDR1 SEHNR and CDR2 FQNEAQ come from the germline V gene (reference sequence). CDR3: CASSLVEGRISGNTIYF. CDR3 coding DNA: TGTGCCAGCAGCTTAGTGGAGGGACGGATCTCTGGAAACACCATATATTTT.

The count of this clone is one. This chain links TRBV7-2 with TRBJ2-7, with 11 nucleotides matching TRBD2. This CDR3 is built from 13 residues. Germline V CDR1 and CDR2: SGHTA, FQGNSA. The ends lost 6 bases at V and 4 bases at J; junction bases unmatched: 2. As DNA, the CDR3 is TGTGCCAGCAGGCCTAGCGGGAGGTACGAGCAGTACTTC. Protein: CASRPSGRYEQYF. Complete variable domain (other parts from reference TRBV7-2 and TRBJ2-7): GAGVSQSPSNKVTEKGKDVELRCDPISGHTALYWYRQSLGQGLEFLIYFQGNSAPDKSGLPSDRFSAERTGGSVSTLTIQRTQQEDSAVYLCASRPSGRYEQYFGPGTRLTVT.

The chain has TRBV5-4 and TRBJ1-2; unclear D gene. The CDR3 runs 14 residues. Trimming took 2 bases from V and 4 from J, leaving 12 bases between them. The germline gives CDR1 SGHNT, CDR2 YYREEE (reference sequence). CDR3 sequence reads: CASSFPGEIYGYTF. CDR3 in DNA: TGTGCCAGCAGCTTTCCAGGCGAAATCTATGGCTACACCTTC.

This clone was counted a single time. The chain joins TRBV3-1 (or the pseudogene TRBV3-2) to TRBJ2-1; D may be TRBD1 (6 bases). The CDR3 has 14 residues. V lost 2 bases, J lost 4 bases, and 9 bases lay in between. Germline CDR1 reads LGHDT; CDR2 reads YNNKEL (reference sequence). CDR3 nucleotide sequence: TGTGCCAGCAGCCAACGGACAGATTACAATGAGCAGTTCTTC. The encoded protein is CASSQRTDYNEQFF.

The chain employs TRBV5-6 and TRBJ2-2; TRBD1 aligns across 8 bases. Germline V gene data show CDR1 as SGHDT and CDR2 as YYEEEE. This CDR3 has 17 amino acids. V was clipped by 4 bases and J by 4 bases; unmatched bases: 12. The CDR3 coding sequence is TGTGCCAGCAGCGCGAGTTTCGGGACAGGTACCACCGGGGAGCTGTTTTTT. This encodes CASSASFGTGTTGELFF. The full variable domain, completed using reference TRBV5-6 and TRBJ2-2, is DAGVTQSPTHLIKTRGQQVTLRCSPKSGHDTVSWYQQALGQGPQFIFQYYEEEERQRGNFPDRFSGHQFPNYSSELNVNALLLGDSALYLCASSASFGTGTTGELFFGEGSRLTVL.